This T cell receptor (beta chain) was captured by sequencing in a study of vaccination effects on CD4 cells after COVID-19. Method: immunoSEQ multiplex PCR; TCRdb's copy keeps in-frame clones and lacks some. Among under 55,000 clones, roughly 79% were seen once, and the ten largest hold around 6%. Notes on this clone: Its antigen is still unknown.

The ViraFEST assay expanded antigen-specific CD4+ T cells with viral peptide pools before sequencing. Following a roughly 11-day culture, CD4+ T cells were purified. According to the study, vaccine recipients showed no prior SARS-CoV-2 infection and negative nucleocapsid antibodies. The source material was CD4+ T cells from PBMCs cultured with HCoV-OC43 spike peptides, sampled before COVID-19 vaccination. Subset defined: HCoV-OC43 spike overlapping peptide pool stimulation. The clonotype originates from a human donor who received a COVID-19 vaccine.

The CDR3, as DNA: TGCGCCAGCAGCCCCGGGGCGAACACCGGGGAGCTGTTTTTT. This sequence encodes CASSPGANTGELFF. The V and J genes are TRBV5-1 and TRBJ2-2; a weak D match, TRBD2 (5 bases). Germline assignment: CDR1 SGHRS and CDR2 YFSETQ. Deletions cut 4 bases from V and 0 bases from J, with 7 bases between. CDR3 length equals 14 residues.